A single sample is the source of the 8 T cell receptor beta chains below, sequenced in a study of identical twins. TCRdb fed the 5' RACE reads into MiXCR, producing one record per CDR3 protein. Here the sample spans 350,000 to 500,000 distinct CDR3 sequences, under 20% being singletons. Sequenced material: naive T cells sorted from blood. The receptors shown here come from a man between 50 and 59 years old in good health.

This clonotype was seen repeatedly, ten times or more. Here the CDR3 DNA reads TGTGCCAGCAGTGTAGGACTTGGTTCCAATGAGCAGTTCTTC. Translation: CASSVGLGSNEQFF. The rearrangement uses TRBV7-2 and TRBJ2-1, with D tentatively TRBD2 (5 bases). The CDR3 is 14 residues long. V lost 6 bases to trimming and J lost 6 bases, with 15 bases between them. Germline V lookup: CDR1 SGHTA, CDR2 FQGNSA.

The CDR3: CASGRQGNVVLNTEAFF. The CDR3 coding sequence is TGTGCCAGCGGAAGACAGGGGAACGTAGTTCTGAACACTGAAGCTTTCTTT. The chain combines TRBV5-6 with TRBJ1-1; TRBD1 matches 8 bases. Losses at the gene ends were 7 bases for V and 0 bases for J; bases not matched to a gene: 14. This CDR3 contains 17 residues. Per germline, CDR1 SGHDT and CDR2 YYEEEE.

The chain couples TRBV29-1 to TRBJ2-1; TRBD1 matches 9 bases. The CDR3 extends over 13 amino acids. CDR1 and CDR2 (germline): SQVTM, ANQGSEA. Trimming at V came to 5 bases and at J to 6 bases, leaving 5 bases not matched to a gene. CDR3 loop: CSVRDRVGNEQFF. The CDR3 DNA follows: TGCAGCGTTAGGGACAGGGTCGGCAATGAGCAGTTCTTC.

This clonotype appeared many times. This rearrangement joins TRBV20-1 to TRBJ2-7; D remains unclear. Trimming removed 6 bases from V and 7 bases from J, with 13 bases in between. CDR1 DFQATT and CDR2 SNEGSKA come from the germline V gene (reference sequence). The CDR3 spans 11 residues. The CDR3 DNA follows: TGCAGTGCCCCCGAGCTCGGGGAGCAGTACTTC. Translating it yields CSAPELGEQYF.

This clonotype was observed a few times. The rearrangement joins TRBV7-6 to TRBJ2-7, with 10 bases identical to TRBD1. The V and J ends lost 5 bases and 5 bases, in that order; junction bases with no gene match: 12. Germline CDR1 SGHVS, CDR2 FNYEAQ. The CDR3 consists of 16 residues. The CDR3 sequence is CASSAGTGVLQNEQYF. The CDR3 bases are TGTGCCAGCAGCGCCGGGACAGGGGTTTTACAGAACGAGCAGTACTTC.

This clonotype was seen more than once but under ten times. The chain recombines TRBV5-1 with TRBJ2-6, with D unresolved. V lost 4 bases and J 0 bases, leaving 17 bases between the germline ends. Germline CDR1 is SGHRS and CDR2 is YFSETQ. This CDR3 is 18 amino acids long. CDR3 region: CASSRQTRILSGANVLTF. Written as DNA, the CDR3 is TGCGCCAGCAGCCGCCAGACAAGAATACTCTCTGGGGCCAACGTCCTGACTTTC. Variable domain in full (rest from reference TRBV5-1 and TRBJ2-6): KAGVTQTPRYLIKTRGQQVTLSCSPISGHRSVSWYQQTPGQGLQFLFEYFSETQRNKGNFPGRFSGRQFSNSRSEMNVSTLELGDSALYLCASSRQTRILSGANVLTFGAGSRLTVL.

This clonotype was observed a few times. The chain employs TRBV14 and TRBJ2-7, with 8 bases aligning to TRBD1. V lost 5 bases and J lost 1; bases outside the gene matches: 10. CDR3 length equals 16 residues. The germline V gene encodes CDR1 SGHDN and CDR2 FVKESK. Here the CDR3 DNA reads TGTGCCAGCAGCGCAGGGGGCTATTCCCGGTCCTACGAGCAGTACTTC. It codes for CASSAGGYSRSYEQYF.

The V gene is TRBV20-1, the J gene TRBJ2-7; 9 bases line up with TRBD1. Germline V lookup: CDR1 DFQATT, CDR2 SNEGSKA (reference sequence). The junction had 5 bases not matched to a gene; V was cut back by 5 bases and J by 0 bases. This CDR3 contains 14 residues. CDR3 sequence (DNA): TGCAGTGCTGGTGGGACAGGGTTCTCCTACGAGCAGTACTTC. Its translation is CSAGGTGFSYEQYF.